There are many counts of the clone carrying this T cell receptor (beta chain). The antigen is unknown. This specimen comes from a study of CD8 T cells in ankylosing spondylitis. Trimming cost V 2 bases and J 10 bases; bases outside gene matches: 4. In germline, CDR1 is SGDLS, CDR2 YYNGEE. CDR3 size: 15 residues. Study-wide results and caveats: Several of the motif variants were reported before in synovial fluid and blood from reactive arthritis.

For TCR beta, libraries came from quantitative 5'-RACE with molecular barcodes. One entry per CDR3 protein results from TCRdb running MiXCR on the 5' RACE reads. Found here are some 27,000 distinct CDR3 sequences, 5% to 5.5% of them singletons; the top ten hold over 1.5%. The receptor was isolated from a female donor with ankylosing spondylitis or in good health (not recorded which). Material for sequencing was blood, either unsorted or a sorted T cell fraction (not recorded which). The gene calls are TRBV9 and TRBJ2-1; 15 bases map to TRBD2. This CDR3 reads CASSVRTSGRDEQFF. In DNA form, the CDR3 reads TGTGCCAGCAGCGTTCGGACTAGCGGGAGGGACGAGCAGTTCTTC. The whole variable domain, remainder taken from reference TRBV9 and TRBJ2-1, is DSGVTQTPKHLITATGQRVTLRCSPRSGDLSVYWYQQSLDQGLQFLIQYYNGEERAKGNILERFSAQQFPDLHSELNLSSLELGDSALYFCASSVRTSGRDEQFFGPGTRLTVL.